This T cell receptor (beta chain) came from a study of cytomegalovirus exposure and HLA in healthy donors. Overall study context: A prior study identified approximately 110 million unique TCR beta sequences from 150 million to 200 million T cells. Study observations and caveats: Reports indicate that TCR beta sequences accurately predicted the HLA-A and HLA-B alleles of most subjects.

Turning to this clone: Its antigen is unknown.

The germline CDR1 and CDR2 sequences are MNHEY and SMNVEV (reference sequence). The CDR3 covers 15 residues. J gave up 4 bases and V 3 bases, and 5 bases lay outside the gene matches. The study ran its PCR with 60 Vbeta and 13 Jbeta primers. Clones were read by immunoSEQ multiplex PCR, and TCRdb kept only the in-frame ones, dropping some. Found here are hundreds of thousands of clones, over 80% of them singletons; the top ten hold around 6%. Sequenced material: PBMCs. The receptor's source is a man in his forties or fifties in good health and CMV-seropositive. The chain couples TRBV27 to TRBJ1-5, with 8 nucleotides matching TRBD1. The CDR3 region is CASSFRDRSNQPQHF. CDR3 DNA: TGTGCCAGCAGTTTCCGGGACAGGTCGAATCAGCCCCAGCATTTT.